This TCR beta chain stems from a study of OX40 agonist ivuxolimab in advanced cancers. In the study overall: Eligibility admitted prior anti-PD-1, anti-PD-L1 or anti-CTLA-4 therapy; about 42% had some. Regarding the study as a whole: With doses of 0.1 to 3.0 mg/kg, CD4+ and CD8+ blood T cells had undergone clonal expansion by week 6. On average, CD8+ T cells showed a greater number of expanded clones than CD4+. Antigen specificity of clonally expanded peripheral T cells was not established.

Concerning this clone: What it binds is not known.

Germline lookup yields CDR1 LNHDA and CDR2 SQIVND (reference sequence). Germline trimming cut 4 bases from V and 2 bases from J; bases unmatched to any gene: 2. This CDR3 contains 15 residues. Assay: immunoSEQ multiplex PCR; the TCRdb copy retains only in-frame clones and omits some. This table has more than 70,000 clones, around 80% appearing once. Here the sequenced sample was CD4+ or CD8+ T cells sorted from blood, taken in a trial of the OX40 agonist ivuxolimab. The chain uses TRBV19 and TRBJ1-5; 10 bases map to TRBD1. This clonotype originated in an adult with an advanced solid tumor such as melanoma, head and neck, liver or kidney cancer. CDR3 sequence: CASSTGQGRNQPQHF. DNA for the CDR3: TGTGCCAGTAGTACGGGACAGGGGCGCAATCAGCCCCAGCATTTT.